This T cell receptor (beta chain) was sequenced for a study of identical twins. cDNA molecules carried unique molecular identifiers, and template switching added a universal primer site. TCRdb processed the 5' RACE reads anew with MiXCR; each CDR3 protein has one entry. This table holds about 190,000 distinct CDR3 sequences, approximately 15% found once. Germline V gene data show CDR1 as LNHNV and CDR2 as YYDKDF (reference sequence). The CDR3 runs to 14 residues. The V and J ends lost 5 bases and 5 bases, in that order; junction bases with no gene match: 7. Another study also made use of these data, one on T cells expressing NK-cell markers. That paper notes: Out of eight donors sequenced, seven tested HCMV-seropositive and the remaining one seronegative.

The sequencing input was CD8+ T cells sorted from blood. The V and J genes are TRBV15 and TRBJ2-7, with 9 positions matching TRBD1. This receptor was obtained from a woman under 30 in good health. The CDR3 spells CATSARTGENEQYF. DNA for the CDR3: TGTGCCACCAGCGCAAGGACAGGGGAAAACGAGCAGTACTTC.